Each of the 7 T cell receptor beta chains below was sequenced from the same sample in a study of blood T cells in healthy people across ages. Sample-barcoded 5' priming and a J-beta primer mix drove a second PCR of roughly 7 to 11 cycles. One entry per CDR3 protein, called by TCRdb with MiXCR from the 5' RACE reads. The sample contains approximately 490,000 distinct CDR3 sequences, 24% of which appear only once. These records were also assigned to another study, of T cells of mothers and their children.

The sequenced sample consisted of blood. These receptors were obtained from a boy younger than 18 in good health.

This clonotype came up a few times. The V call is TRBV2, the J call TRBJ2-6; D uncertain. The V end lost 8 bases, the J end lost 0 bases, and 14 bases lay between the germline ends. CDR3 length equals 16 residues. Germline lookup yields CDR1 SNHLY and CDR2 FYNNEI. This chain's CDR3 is CASQSSPFSGANVLTF. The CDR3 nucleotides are TGTGCCAGCCAAAGTTCCCCATTCTCTGGGGCCAACGTCCTGACTTTC. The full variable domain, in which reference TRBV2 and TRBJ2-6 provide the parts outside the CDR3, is EPEVTQTPSHQVTQMGQEVILRCVPISNHLYFYWYRQILGQKVEFLVSFYNNEISEKSEIFDDQFSVERPDGSNFTLKIRSTKLEDSAMYFCASQSSPFSGANVLTFGAGSRLTVL.

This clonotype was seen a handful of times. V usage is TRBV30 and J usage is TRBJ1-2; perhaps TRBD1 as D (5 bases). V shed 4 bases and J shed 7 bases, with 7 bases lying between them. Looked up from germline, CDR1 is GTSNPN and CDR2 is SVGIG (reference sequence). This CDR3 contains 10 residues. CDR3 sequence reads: CAWKGSGYTF. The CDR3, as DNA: TGTGCCTGGAAGGGGTCTGGCTACACCTTC.

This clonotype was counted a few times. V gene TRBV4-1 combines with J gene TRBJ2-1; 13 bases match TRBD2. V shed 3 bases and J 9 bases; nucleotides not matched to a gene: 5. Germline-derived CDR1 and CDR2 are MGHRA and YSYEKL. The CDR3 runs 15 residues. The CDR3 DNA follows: TGCGCCAGCAGCCAGGGACTAGCGGGAAGCGTTGAGCAGTTCTTC. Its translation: CASSQGLAGSVEQFF.

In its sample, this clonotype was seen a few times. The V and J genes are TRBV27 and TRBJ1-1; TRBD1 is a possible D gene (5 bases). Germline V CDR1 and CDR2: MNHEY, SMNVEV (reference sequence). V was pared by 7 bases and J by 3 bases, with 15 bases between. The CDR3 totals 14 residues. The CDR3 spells CASTLYWGDTEAFF. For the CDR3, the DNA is TGTGCCAGCACCCTTTATTGGGGGGACACTGAAGCTTTCTTT.

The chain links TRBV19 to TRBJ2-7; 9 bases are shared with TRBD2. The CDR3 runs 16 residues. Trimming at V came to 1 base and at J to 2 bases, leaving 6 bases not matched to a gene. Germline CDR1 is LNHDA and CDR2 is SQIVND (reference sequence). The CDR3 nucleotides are TGTGCCAGTAGTATAGTGGGGACTAGCCTAACCTACGAGCAGTACTTC. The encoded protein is CASSIVGTSLTYEQYF.

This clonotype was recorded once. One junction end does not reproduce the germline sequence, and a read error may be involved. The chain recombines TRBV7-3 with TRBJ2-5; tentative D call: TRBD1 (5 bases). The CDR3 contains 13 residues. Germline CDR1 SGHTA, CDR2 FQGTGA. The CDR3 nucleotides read TGTGCCTGCAGCTTGACAGTCCAAGAGACCCAGTACTTC. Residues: CACSLTVQETQYF.

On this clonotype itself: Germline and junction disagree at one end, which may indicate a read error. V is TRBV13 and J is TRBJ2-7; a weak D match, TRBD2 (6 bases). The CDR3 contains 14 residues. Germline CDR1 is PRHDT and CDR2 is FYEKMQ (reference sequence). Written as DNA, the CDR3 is TGTGCCAGCAGCTTAGGGGGGGGAGACTACGGGCAGTACTTC. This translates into CASSLGGGDYGQYF.